In its sample, the clone carrying this T cell receptor beta chain was seen many times. Its antigen is not known. In TCRdb, the reads were re-called with MiXCR into one record per CDR3 protein. The sample carries a few hundred thousand distinct CDR3 sequences, approximately 13% recorded once. This record belongs to a study of T cell repertoires in cytomegalovirus infection. Study background: Both a matching HLA type and CMV infection were indicated by public TCR beta signatures.

The CDR3 is made up of 13 amino acids. V dropped 7 bases and J dropped 10; count of bases not matched to a gene: 5. CDR1 and CDR2 from the germline V gene are LNHDA and SQIVND (reference sequence). Study-wide results and caveats: Ex vivo, HLA-C-restricted CMV-specific TCR beta clonotypes prevailed over the rest of the response. Adding up the frequency of public TCR beta families identified people who carried CMV plus the relevant HLA.

Source material: PBMCs. This TCR was sampled from a human donor in good health (CMV status not recorded). Some clones in this sample may be carry-over from other donors' samples. V and J are TRBV19 and TRBJ1-6; 9 nucleotides align to TRBD1. DNA of the CDR3: TGTGCCAGTAATACCGGACAGGGGTCACCCCTCCACTTT. Its protein is CASNTGQGSPLHF.